Below, 32 T cell receptor beta chains from the same sample are listed, as sequenced in a study of radiation and T cells in renal cell carcinoma (dated by TCRdb to the early 2020s). Libraries were prepared through the immunoSEQ multiplex PCR assay. This is the immuneACCESS table as TCRdb keeps it, with only in-frame sequences that have V and J called. A part of the clones is gone; compared with another copy, unresolved V genes explain less than half, and the rest is unexplained. Recorded for this sample are more than 95,000 clones; about four fifths of them occurred a single time. 5% to 6.5% of the sample lies in the top ten. The time point label, read with the paper, signifies: blood 2 weeks post-SBRT. The treatment or condition label of this sample denotes: 15 Gy SBRT to primary tumor, nephrectomy 4 weeks later. The starting material was blood, obtained from a patient whose treatment included radiotherapy and nephrectomy. The receptors come from a man aged 45-65 years with renal cell carcinoma.

This chain connects TRBV6-4 to TRBJ2-3; D is ambiguous. Per germline, CDR1 MRHNA and CDR2 SNTAGT. This CDR3 has 15 amino acids. Trimming stripped 2 bases from V and 0 bases from J, with 9 bases between. The CDR3 loop reads CASSDGAGSTDTQYF. The CDR3 nucleotides read TGTGCCAGCAGTGACGGAGCAGGTAGCACAGATACGCAGTATTTT.

The rearrangement links TRBV4-3 to TRBJ1-1, with unresolved D. Trimming took 4 bases from V and 0 from J, leaving 12 bases between them. This CDR3 comprises 15 residues. The V gene's germline CDR1 is LGHNA and CDR2 YSLEER. The CDR3 nucleotides are TGCGCCAGCAGCCGCGATTGGGGTTTGAACACTGAAGCTTTCTTT. Its protein is CASSRDWGLNTEAFF.

The chain combines TRBV4-2 with TRBJ2-3; TRBD2 matches at 8 bases. Germline V gene data show CDR1 as LGHNA and CDR2 as YNFKEQ. There are 17 residues in the CDR3. The J segment lost 5 bases and the V segment lost 6 bases, leaving 16 bases of the junction unmatched. As DNA, the CDR3 is TGTGCCAGCAGTTCTGGGGTCCGGCGGGGGGCTGGAGATACGCAGTATTTT. It translates to CASSSGVRRGAGDTQYF.

The sample holds one count of this clone. The chain recombines TRBV6-1 with TRBJ1-4; 10 nucleotides match TRBD1. Looked up from germline, CDR1 is MNHNS and CDR2 is SASEGT. The CDR3 runs 14 residues. V was clipped by 6 bases and J by 7 bases; unmatched bases: 5. CDR3 region: CASSRDRGREKLFF. As DNA, the CDR3 is TGTGCCAGCAGCCGGGACAGGGGACGTGAAAAACTGTTTTTT.

In regard to this clone: The sample holds other DNA sequences that translate to the same CDR3. This chain links TRBV5-1 with TRBJ2-3, with 12 positions matching TRBD2. The CDR3 has 15 residues. The V gene end was trimmed by 4 bases and the J gene end by 3 bases; junction bases not matched to a gene: 3. CDR1 and CDR2 from the germline V gene are SGHRS and YFSETQ. CDR3 in DNA: TGCGCCAGCAGCCTCCTAGCGGGAGGGACAGATACGCAGTATTTT. It encodes CASSLLAGGTDTQYF.

The chain combines TRBV29-1 with TRBJ1-1; 8 bases are shared with TRBD1. Germline V gives CDR1 SQVTM, CDR2 ANQGSEA. This CDR3 contains 14 residues. With V trimmed by 6 bases and J by 5 bases, 11 bases remained unmatched. The CDR3 loop reads CSVTYQGADTEAFF. Here the CDR3 DNA reads TGCAGCGTCACCTATCAGGGGGCAGATACTGAAGCTTTCTTT.

The rearrangement uses TRBV29-1 and TRBJ2-3; D assignment may be TRBD1 or TRBD2 (5 bases each). From germline, CDR1 is SQVTM and CDR2 ANQGSEA. Trimming removed 4 bases from V and 2 bases from J, with 13 bases in between. The CDR3 spans 14 residues. The CDR3 sequence is CSVAAAGNTDTQYF. For the CDR3, the DNA is TGCAGCGTTGCAGCGGCAGGGAACACAGATACGCAGTATTTT.

The chain joins TRBV7-6 to TRBJ2-1; TRBD2 matches at 11 bases. V dropped 5 bases and J dropped 10; count of bases not matched to a gene: 16. Germline-derived CDR1 and CDR2 are SGHVS and FNYEAQ. The CDR3 totals 17 residues. The CDR3 is CASSPQPLAGGLWEQFF. The CDR3 DNA reads TGTGCCAGCAGCCCGCAACCTCTAGCGGGGGGACTGTGGGAGCAGTTCTTC.

V is TRBV5-4 and J is TRBJ2-2; D is unresolved. Germline lookup yields CDR1 SGHNT and CDR2 YYREEE (reference sequence). Trimming took off 4 bases at V and 8 bases at J, with 9 bases between the two ends. The CDR3 contains 12 residues. The CDR3 DNA reads as TGTGCCAGCAGCCCCGGTTGGGGGGAGCTGTTTTTT. Protein product: CASSPGWGELFF.

V usage is TRBV1 and J usage is TRBJ2-7. TRBV1 is a pseudogene. The CDR3 loop spans 16 amino acids. The CDR3 reads CTSSQDVAGRPYEQYF. In nucleotides, the CDR3 is TGCACCAGCAGCCAAGATGTGGCAGGGAGACCCTACGAGCAGTACTTC.

The chain couples TRBV6-6 to TRBJ2-7, with 12 bases matching TRBD2. The germline gives CDR1 MNHNY, CDR2 SVGAGI (reference sequence). V lost 7 bases, J lost 7 bases, and 11 bases stayed unmatched. This CDR3 spans 15 amino acids. Written as DNA, the CDR3 is TGTGCCAGCACCAAGACTAGCGGGAGTTCGGGGGAGCAGTACTTC. Amino acid sequence: CASTKTSGSSGEQYF.

V is TRBV6-4 and J is TRBJ2-7; D assignment may be TRBD1 or TRBD2 (5 bases each). Germline CDR1 is MRHNA and CDR2 is SNTAGT. The V and J ends lost 11 bases and 6 bases respectively, with 20 bases between them. This CDR3 spans 13 amino acids. CDR3 region: CAGPRGRPVEQYF. The CDR3 DNA reads as TGTGCCGGACCCCGGGGCCGTCCGGTCGAGCAGTACTTC.

The chain is built from TRBV7-9 and TRBJ1-5; 7 nucleotides align to TRBD1. This CDR3 spans 15 amino acids. With V trimmed by 1 base and J by 6 bases, 6 bases remained unmatched. The germline V gene has CDR1 SEHNR and CDR2 FQNEAQ (reference sequence). The CDR3 reads CASSLDTGAGQPQHF. DNA for the CDR3: TGTGCCAGCAGCTTAGACACAGGGGCGGGTCAGCCCCAGCATTTT.

This chain joins TRBV5-4 and TRBJ1-3; D remains unclear. The CDR3 consists of 14 residues. Germline CDR1 and CDR2: SGHNT and YYREEE (reference sequence). Trimming shortened V by 0 bases and J by 9 bases, and 13 bases separated the two germline ends. The CDR3 coding sequence is TGTGCCAGCAGCTTGGGACTAGGTGTGGGCACCATATATTTT. Translation gives CASSLGLGVGTIYF.

The chain links TRBV27 to TRBJ1-5; 7 nucleotides agree with TRBD1. Germline lookup yields CDR1 MNHEY and CDR2 SMNVEV (reference sequence). The length of the CDR3 is 15 residues. The V and J ends lost 6 bases and 4 bases, in that order; junction bases with no gene match: 9. The CDR3 DNA is TGTGCCAGCAGCCCGGGACAGTTGGGTAATCAGCCCCAGCATTTT. Protein: CASSPGQLGNQPQHF.

The rearrangement links TRBV6-5 to TRBJ2-7; no clear D. There are 12 residues in the CDR3. V was clipped by 3 bases and J by 4 bases, with 7 bases between them. Germline V gene data show CDR1 as MNHEY and CDR2 as SVGAGI. The CDR3 loop is CASSYGPYEQYF. CDR3 bases: TGTGCCAGCAGTTATGGTCCTTACGAGCAGTACTTC.

CDR3 sequence (DNA): TGTGCCTGGTGTCGAGGGTCCGGAAACACCATATATTTT. It translates to CAWCRGSGNTIYF. V usage is TRBV30 and J usage is TRBJ1-3; no firm D call. Germline V gene lookup returns CDR1 GTSNPN and CDR2 SVGIG (reference sequence). CDR3 length equals 13 residues. The V gene lost 5 bases and the J gene lost 4 bases, with 12 bases spanning the gap.

V is TRBV12-5 and J is TRBJ1-1; possible D gene TRBD1, 6 bases. In germline, CDR1 is LGHNT, CDR2 FRNRAP. Trimming pared 0 bases from V and 2 bases from J, leaving 13 bases between. The length of the CDR3 is 16 residues. In DNA, the CDR3 is TGTGCTAGTGGTTTGGTACATACAGGGCTAAACACTGAAGCTTTCTTT. It yields the protein CASGLVHTGLNTEAFF.

This rearrangement joins TRBV6-5 to TRBJ1-3; D call uncertain. Between the trimmed V and J ends, which lost 4 bases and 0 bases, there was a span of 7 bases. Germline V lookup: CDR1 MNHEY, CDR2 SVGAGI. The CDR3 has 14 residues. CDR3 loop: CASSLKDSGNTIYF. The CDR3 DNA follows: TGTGCCAGCAGTTTGAAGGACTCTGGAAACACCATATATTTT.

The V and J genes are TRBV9 and TRBJ2-2; perhaps TRBD2 as D (6 bases). Between the trimmed V and J ends, which lost 2 bases and 6 bases, there was a span of 11 bases. Germline assignment: CDR1 SGDLS and CDR2 YYNGEE. The CDR3 spans 14 residues. CDR3 amino acids: CASSVEGISGELFF. The CDR3 coding sequence is TGTGCCAGCAGCGTGGAGGGAATTTCCGGGGAGCTGTTTTTT.

The V call is TRBV19, the J call TRBJ1-3; unclear D gene. The CDR3 has 16 residues. Germline V lookup: CDR1 LNHDA, CDR2 SQIVND (reference sequence). The germline V and J ends were trimmed by 3 bases and 0 bases, with 12 bases remaining between them. The CDR3 DNA reads TGTGCCAGTAGTATTACGACTTATTACTCTGGAAACACCATATATTTT. Its translation: CASSITTYYSGNTIYF. Full variable domain (remainder filled in from reference TRBV19 and TRBJ1-3): DGGITQSPKYLFRKEGQNVTLSCEQNLNHDAMYWYRQDPGQGLRLIYYSQIVNDFQKGDIAEGYSVSREKKESFPLTVTSAQKNPTAFYLCASSITTYYSGNTIYFGEGSWLTVV.

This clone showed up many times. The chain is built from TRBV5-1 and TRBJ1-1; D is unclear. Trimming shortened V by 5 bases and J by 1 base, and 6 bases separated the two germline ends. Per the germline V gene, CDR1 is SGHRS and CDR2 is YFSETQ. The CDR3 totals 12 residues. The chain's CDR3 is CASRGTNTEAFF. CDR3 nucleotide sequence: TGCGCCAGCAGAGGCACGAACACTGAAGCTTTCTTT.

V is TRBV7-6 and J is TRBJ2-7; D unresolved. Germline V gives CDR1 SGHVS, CDR2 FNYEAQ. V was clipped by 6 bases and J by 7 bases, with 19 bases between them. This CDR3 contains 14 residues. The CDR3 reads CASSPDRPGGEQYF. Written as DNA, the CDR3 is TGTGCCAGCAGTCCTGACCGGCCGGGTGGAGAGCAGTACTTC.

CDR3 nucleotides: TGTGCCAGCAGCTTGGCTTTTGGGGGGCCAACAGATACGCAGTATTTT. Residues: CASSLAFGGPTDTQYF. V usage is TRBV5-4 and J usage is TRBJ2-3; D is possibly TRBD1 or TRBD2 (6 bases each). The CDR3 is 16 residues long. Germline CDR1 is SGHNT and CDR2 is YYREEE (reference sequence). Trimming removed 0 bases from V and 3 bases from J, with 14 bases in between.

The chain is built from TRBV4-2 and TRBJ2-7; 8 bases match TRBD2. The CDR3 has 16 amino acids. V shed 1 base, J shed 0 bases, and the junction held 5 bases outside the gene matches. CDR1 is LGHNA and CDR2 is YNFKEQ in the germline V gene. CDR3 bases: TGTGCCAGCAGCCAAGTCACCGGGACTAGCTCCTACGAGCAGTACTTC. It translates to CASSQVTGTSSYEQYF.

The chain employs TRBV20-1 and TRBJ1-1; D possibly corresponds to TRBD1 (5 bases). This CDR3 comprises 11 residues. CDR1 and CDR2 (germline): DFQATT, SNEGSKA (reference sequence). CDR3 DNA sequence: TGCAGAGTCAGGGTGGGGACTGAAGCTTTCTTT. Translated, it gives CRVRVGTEAFF.

The chain combines TRBV5-1 with TRBJ2-5; D is undetermined. V was cut by 0 bases and J by 3 bases, with 12 bases left in between. The CDR3 has 15 amino acids. The germline V gene has CDR1 SGHRS and CDR2 YFSETQ. Written as DNA, the CDR3 is TGCGCCAGCAGCTTGGGCTCGGACCAGAAAGAGACCCAGTACTTC. Protein product: CASSLGSDQKETQYF.

This clone was recorded only once. The chain recombines TRBV5-4 with TRBJ2-5; D may match TRBD1 or TRBD2 (6 bases each). V shed 0 bases and J shed 4 bases, with 13 bases lying between them. Germline V gene data show CDR1 as SGHNT and CDR2 as YYREEE (reference sequence). This CDR3 has 15 residues. The CDR3 DNA reads TGTGCCAGCAGCTTGGAACGGGGGCCGGGAGAGACCCAGTACTTC. Translating it yields CASSLERGPGETQYF.

This sequence joins TRBV6-1 and TRBJ2-7; 7 positions agree with TRBD2. In germline, CDR1 is MNHNS, CDR2 SASEGT. The CDR3 length is 13 residues. The V gene end was trimmed by 6 bases and the J gene end by 5 bases; junction bases not matched to a gene: 7. The chain's CDR3 is CASRSWGGDEQYF. As DNA, the CDR3 is TGTGCCAGCAGGAGTTGGGGGGGGGACGAGCAGTACTTC.

CDR3 sequence (DNA): TGTGCCAGCAGTTTGGGACAGCTAGCTTTCTTT. Encoded protein: CASSLGQLAFF. The chain couples TRBV27 to TRBJ1-1; 7 bases line up with TRBD1. Germline trimming cut 3 bases from V and 10 bases from J; bases unmatched to any gene: 2. There are 11 residues in the CDR3. Germline V gene sequence: CDR1 MNHEY, CDR2 SMNVEV (reference sequence).

V usage is TRBV28 and J usage is TRBJ1-2, with no clear D. CDR3 size: 13 residues. V lost 8 bases, J lost 2 bases, and 12 bases lay in between. CDR1 is MDHEN, CDR2 SYDVKM, per germline. As DNA, the CDR3 is TGTGCCAGCGCCCGGATGACGAACTATGGCTACACCTTC. Residues: CASARMTNYGYTF.

The chain joins TRBV7-9 to TRBJ1-1; no definite D call. Germline CDR1 SEHNR, CDR2 FQNEAQ (reference sequence). The V gene lost 2 bases and the J gene lost 1 base, with 8 bases spanning the gap. This CDR3 is 14 amino acids long. CDR3: CASSLQDPNTEAFF. As DNA, the CDR3 is TGTGCCAGCAGCTTACAGGACCCGAACACTGAAGCTTTCTTT.